The T cell receptor beta chain described here comes from a study of blood T cell repertoires in COVID-19. Study-level information: Sources were T cells, B-cell-depleted T cells, or PBMCs; the material itself was cDNA or gDNA.

Cohorts were determined from participant-reported clinical history. The recovered donors of Cohort 3 showed two negative PCRs, clearance, or symptom resolution. Per germline, CDR1 DFQATT and CDR2 SNEGSKA (reference sequence). The CDR3 has 16 amino acids. V gave up 3 bases and J gave up 4 bases; unmatched junction bases: 12. Per the authors' pipeline: Scientists estimated how many nucleated cells there were by amplifying reference gene primers. Sequencing was performed with immunoSEQ multiplex PCR; in TCRdb, only in-frame clones are kept and a portion is missing. That table furnishes V, J and clone size, whereas the DNA furnished D and trimming. The sample lists a few hundred thousand clones; 75% to 90% were seen once.

Sequenced input: PBMCs or T cells enriched from blood (not recorded which). The J gene is TRBJ2-3, the V gene TRBV20-1, with 8 bases identical to TRBD2. The origin of this receptor is a man aged 25-40 years who had recovered from COVID-19. The CDR3 bases are TGCAGTGCTAGTTCTTTGCGGGGGGCCAGATCAGATACGCAGTATTTT. Encoded protein: CSASSLRGARSDTQYF.